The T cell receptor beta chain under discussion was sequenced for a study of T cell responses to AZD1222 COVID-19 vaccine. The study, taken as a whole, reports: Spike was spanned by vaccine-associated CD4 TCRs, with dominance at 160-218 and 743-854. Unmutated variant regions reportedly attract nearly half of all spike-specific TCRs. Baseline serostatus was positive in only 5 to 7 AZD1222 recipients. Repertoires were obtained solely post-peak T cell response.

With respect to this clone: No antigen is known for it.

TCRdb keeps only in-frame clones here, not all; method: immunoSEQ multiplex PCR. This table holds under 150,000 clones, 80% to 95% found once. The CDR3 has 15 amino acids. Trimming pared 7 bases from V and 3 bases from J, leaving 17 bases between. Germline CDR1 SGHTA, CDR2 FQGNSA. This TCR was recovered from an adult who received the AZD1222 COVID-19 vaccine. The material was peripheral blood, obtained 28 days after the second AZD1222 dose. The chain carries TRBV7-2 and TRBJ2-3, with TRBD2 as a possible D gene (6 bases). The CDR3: CASTLIAEATDTQYF. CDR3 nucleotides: TGTGCCAGCACCCTCATAGCGGAGGCGACAGATACGCAGTATTTT.